The rows below give T cell receptor beta chains drawn from one sample of a study of beta chain features in type 1 diabetes. Repertoires were generated with immunoSEQ multiplex PCR, while TCRdb's copy carries only in-frame clones and drops some. This table has about 640,000 clones, 9.5% to 15% appearing once. Sequencing was performed on naive CD4+ T cells from blood. These receptors came from a young man with type 1 diabetes. Both conserved end residues are part of each CDR3. A D gene is named only where the DNA matches it firmly. Some rows have no size entry. The others give once, few or many, or a class for an expanded clone.

abundance,v_gene,d_gene,j_gene,CDR3aa,CDR3nt
few,TRBV6-6,.,TRBJ2-3,CASSSEGADTQYF,TGTGCCAGCTCATCTGAGGGGGCAGATACGCAGTATTTT
few,TRBV6-5,.,TRBJ1-2,CASSYSFGTNYGYTF,TGTGCCAGCAGTTACTCTTTTGGGACAAACTATGGCTACACCTTC
.,TRBV19,.,TRBJ1-4,CASSTGGSEKLFF,TGTGCCAGTAGTACGGGCGGGAGTGAAAAACTGTTTTTT
few,TRBV9,.,TRBJ2-7,CASSLRTGYEQYF,TGTGCCAGCAGCTTGAGGACTGGCTACGAGCAGTACTTC
few,TRBV29-1,TRBD2,TRBJ2-1,CSAGLAGGNEQFF,TGCAGCGCAGGACTAGCGGGGGGTAATGAGCAGTTCTTC
few,TRBV27,TRBD1,TRBJ2-5,CASSSAPDREGETQYF,TGTGCCAGCAGTTCCGCTCCAGACAGGGAAGGAGAGACCCAGTACTTC
.,TRBV18,.,TRBJ2-6,CASSPPNTGANVLTF,TGTGCCAGCTCACCACCGAACACAGGGGCCAACGTCCTGACTTTC
few,TRBV5-6,.,TRBJ2-3,CASSLGAGRGDTQYF,TGTGCCAGCAGCCTCGGTGCGGGGCGCGGAGATACGCAGTATTTT
.,TRBV11-2,.,TRBJ2-4,CASSQANLAKNIQYF,TGTGCCAGCAGCCAGGCGAACCTAGCCAAAAACATTCAGTACTTC
.,TRBV11-2,.,TRBJ2-5,CASSPGFPVETQYF,TGTGCCAGCAGCCCCGGGTTCCCTGTGGAGACCCAGTACTTC
few,TRBV5-1,.,TRBJ2-7,CASSLTLGSYEQYF,TGCGCCAGCAGCTTAACTTTGGGCTCCTACGAGCAGTACTTC
.,TRBV19,.,TRBJ1-2,CASSFLQEGGYTF,TGTGCCAGTAGTTTTCTACAGGAGGGTGGCTACACCTTC
few,TRBV19,.,TRBJ1-2,CASSVDRANNYGYTF,TGTGCCAGTAGTGTCGACAGAGCCAATAACTATGGCTACACCTTC
few,TRBV7-9,TRBD1,TRBJ1-5,CASSPSTGQGAKQPQHF,TGTGCCAGCAGCCCAAGTACGGGACAGGGGGCCAAACAGCCCCAGCATTTT
.,TRBV7-9,TRBD2,TRBJ2-3,CASSPLSGPSTDTQYF,TGTGCCAGCAGCCCCCTTAGCGGGCCCAGCACAGATACGCAGTATTTT
.,TRBV23-1,TRBD1,TRBJ1-5,CASSRPPPRQGRNQPQHF,TGCGCCAGCAGTCGCCCCCCCCCTCGACAGGGGCGAAATCAGCCCCAGCATTTT
.,TRBV4-2,.,TRBJ2-7,CASSQEFQAHEIYEQYF,TGTGCCAGCAGCCAAGAATTTCAGGCCCATGAGATATACGAGCAGTACTTC
.,TRBV7-2,TRBD1,TRBJ2-7,CASSLPNRGRYEQYF,TGTGCCAGCAGTCTTCCTAACAGGGGGCGTTACGAGCAGTACTTC
.,TRBV7-3,.,TRBJ1-6,CASSKMSGGKSPLHF,TGTGCCAGCAGCAAAATGTCGGGGGGAAAGTCACCCCTCCACTTT
.,TRBV4-3,TRBD1,TRBJ2-3,CASSQGTGSQDTQYF,TGCGCCAGCAGCCAAGGGACAGGCTCACAGGATACGCAGTATTTT
.,TRBV6-6,.,TRBJ2-7,CASSPQLDYEQYF,TGTGCCAGCAGTCCCCAACTGGACTACGAGCAGTACTTC
few,TRBV16,TRBD1,TRBJ2-2,CASSQPPGQGISTGELFF,TGTGCCAGCAGCCAACCGCCGGGACAGGGAATTAGCACCGGGGAGCTGTTTTTT
.,TRBV20-1,.,TRBJ1-1,CSARDYRIVFF,TGCAGTGCTAGAGATTACCGGATCGTTTTCTTT
few,TRBV10-3,.,TRBJ1-3,CAISESTGSGNTIYF,TGTGCCATCAGTGAGTCGACCGGCTCTGGAAACACCATATATTTT
few,TRBV4-3,TRBD2,TRBJ2-3,CASSPQRGGGTQYF,TGCGCCAGCAGCCCCCAGCGGGGAGGAGGTACGCAGTATTTT
.,TRBV4-1,.,TRBJ2-3,CASSESWTDTQYF,TGCGCCAGCAGTGAATCATGGACAGATACGCAGTATTTT
.,TRBV9,TRBD1,TRBJ1-1,CASSRQGANTEAFF,TGTGCCAGCAGTAGACAGGGGGCGAACACTGAAGCTTTCTTT
.,TRBV7-2,.,TRBJ2-5,CASTSQPQETQYF,TGTGCCAGCACAAGCCAGCCACAAGAGACCCAGTACTTC
.,TRBV7-9,.,TRBJ1-2,CASTQGTNYGYTF,TGTGCCAGCACCCAGGGGACTAACTATGGCTACACCTTC
once,TRBV9,.,TRBJ1-6,CASSVQEGPNSPLHF,TGTGCCAGCAGCGTACAGGAGGGCCCTAATTCACCCCTCCACTTT
.,TRBV18,TRBD1,TRBJ1-5,CASSPLDRGNQPQHF,TGTGCCAGCTCACCGCTCGACAGGGGGAATCAGCCCCAGCATTTT
few,TRBV10-3,.,TRBJ2-3,CASRIYQSGTDTQYF,TGTGCCAGCAGGATTTACCAGAGTGGCACAGATACGCAGTATTTT
few,TRBV7-2,.,TRBJ2-7,CASSQGRVYEQYF,TGTGCCAGCAGCCAGGGGCGGGTCTACGAGCAGTACTTC
.,TRBV2,.,TRBJ2-5,CASSARQQETQYF,TGTGCCAGCAGCGCCCGACAGCAAGAGACCCAGTACTTC
.,TRBV5-1,.,TRBJ2-6,CASSFTGTSGANVLTF,TGCGCCAGCAGCTTTACAGGGACCTCTGGGGCCAACGTCCTGACTTTC
few,TRBV9,.,TRBJ1-3,CASSVDRNSGNTIYF,TGTGCCAGCAGCGTAGACCGTAACTCTGGAAACACCATATATTTT
.,TRBV7-2,.,TRBJ2-5,CASSRGSGQETQYF,TGTGCCAGCAGCCGGGGGTCAGGGCAAGAGACCCAGTACTTC
few,TRBV19,.,TRBJ2-1,CASRSGLRNEQFF,TGTGCCAGTCGAAGCGGCCTCCGCAATGAGCAGTTCTTC
few,TRBV19,.,TRBJ1-5,CASSGQSNQPQHF,TGTGCCAGTAGTGGGCAGAGCAATCAGCCCCAGCATTTT
once,TRBV2,.,TRBJ1-4,CASRRQTNEKLFF,TGTGCCAGCCGGAGGCAAACTAATGAAAAACTGTTTTTT
.,TRBV5-1,TRBD1,TRBJ2-1,CASSPGQVYNEQFF,TGCGCCAGCAGCCCTGGACAGGTCTACAATGAGCAGTTCTTC
few,TRBV4-2,TRBD2,TRBJ2-5,CASSQDREGETQYF,TGTGCCAGCAGCCAAGATCGGGAGGGAGAGACCCAGTACTTC
few,TRBV6-6,.,TRBJ2-3,CASRQTTDTQYF,TGTGCCAGCCGACAGACCACAGATACGCAGTATTTT
.,TRBV11-2,.,TRBJ2-2,CASSSQGNTGELFF,TGTGCCAGCAGCTCACAGGGGAACACCGGGGAGCTGTTTTTT
.,TRBV25-1,.,TRBJ1-5,CASRGTNQPQHF,TGTGCCAGCCGGGGGACTAATCAGCCCCAGCATTTT
few,TRBV6-6,.,TRBJ2-3,CASSPRGASTDTQYF,TGTGCCAGCAGTCCCCGAGGGGCGAGCACAGATACGCAGTATTTT
few,TRBV25-1,.,TRBJ2-3,CASSEFRQSTDTQYF,TGTGCCAGCAGTGAATTCCGACAGAGCACAGATACGCAGTATTTT
.,TRBV2,.,TRBJ2-7,CASSTGSYEQYF,TGTGCCAGCAGTACAGGCTCCTACGAGCAGTACTTC
.,TRBV29-1,.,TRBJ2-1,CSVAGLTYNEQFF,TGCAGCGTTGCAGGGCTGACGTACAATGAGCAGTTCTTC
.,TRBV28,.,TRBJ2-1,CASSLVGTPYNEQFF,TGTGCCAGCAGTTTGGTGGGGACGCCCTACAATGAGCAGTTCTTC
few,TRBV7-9,.,TRBJ2-1,CASSLWARNGGNEQFF,TGTGCCAGCAGCTTATGGGCCAGGAACGGCGGCAATGAGCAGTTCTTC
.,TRBV11-2,TRBD1,TRBJ2-7,CASSVNRGYYEQYF,TGTGCCAGCAGTGTTAACAGGGGCTACTACGAGCAGTACTTC
.,TRBV5-1,.,TRBJ2-7,CASSRTGGRSEQYF,TGCGCCAGCAGCCGAACGGGGGGCAGATCCGAGCAGTACTTC
few,TRBV7-9,.,TRBJ1-1,CASSLEDIVGGTEAFF,TGTGCCAGCAGCTTAGAGGACATCGTGGGTGGCACTGAAGCTTTCTTT